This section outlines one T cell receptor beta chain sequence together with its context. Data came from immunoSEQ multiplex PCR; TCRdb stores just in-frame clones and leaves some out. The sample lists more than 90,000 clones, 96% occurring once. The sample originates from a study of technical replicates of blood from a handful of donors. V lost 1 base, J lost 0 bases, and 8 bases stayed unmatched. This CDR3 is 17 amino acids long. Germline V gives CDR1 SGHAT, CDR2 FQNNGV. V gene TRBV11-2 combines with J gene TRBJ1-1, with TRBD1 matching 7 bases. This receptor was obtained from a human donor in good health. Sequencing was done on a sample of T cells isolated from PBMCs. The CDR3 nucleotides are TGTGCCAGCAGCTTAGGGAGGGGGCCAAAAATGAACACTGAAGCTTTCTTT. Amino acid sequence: CASSLGRGPKMNTEAFF. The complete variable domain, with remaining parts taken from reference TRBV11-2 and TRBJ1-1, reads EAGVAQSPRYKIIEKRQSVAFWCNPISGHATLYWYQQILGQGPKLLIQFQNNGVVDDSQLPKDRFSAERLKGVDSTLKIQPAKLEDSAVYLCASSLGRGPKMNTEAFFGQGTRLTVV.